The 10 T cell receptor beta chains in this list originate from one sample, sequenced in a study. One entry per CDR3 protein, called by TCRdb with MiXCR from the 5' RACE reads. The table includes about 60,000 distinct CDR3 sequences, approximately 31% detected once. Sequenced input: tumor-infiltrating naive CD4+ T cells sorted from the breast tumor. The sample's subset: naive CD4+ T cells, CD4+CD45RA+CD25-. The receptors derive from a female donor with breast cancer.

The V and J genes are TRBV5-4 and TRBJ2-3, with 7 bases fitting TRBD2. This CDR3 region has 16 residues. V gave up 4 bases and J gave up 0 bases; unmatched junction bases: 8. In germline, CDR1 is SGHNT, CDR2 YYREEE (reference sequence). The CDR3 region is CASSREDLRSTDTQYF. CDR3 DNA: TGTGCCAGCAGCCGGGAGGATCTACGGAGCACAGATACGCAGTATTTT.

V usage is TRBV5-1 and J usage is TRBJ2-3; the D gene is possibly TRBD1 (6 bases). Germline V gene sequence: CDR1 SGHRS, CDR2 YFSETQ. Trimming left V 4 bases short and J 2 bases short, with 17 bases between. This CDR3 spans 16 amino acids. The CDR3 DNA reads TGCGCCAGCAGCGTGATGGGGGCAGGGGCCACAGATACGCAGTATTTT. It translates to CASSVMGAGATDTQYF.

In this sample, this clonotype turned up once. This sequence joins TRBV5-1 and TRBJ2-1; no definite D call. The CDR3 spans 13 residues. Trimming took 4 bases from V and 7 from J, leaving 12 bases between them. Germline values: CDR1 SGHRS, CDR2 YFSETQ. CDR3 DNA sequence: TGCGCCAGCAGCGGGCCGTCTGGAAATGAGCAGTTCTTC. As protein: CASSGPSGNEQFF.

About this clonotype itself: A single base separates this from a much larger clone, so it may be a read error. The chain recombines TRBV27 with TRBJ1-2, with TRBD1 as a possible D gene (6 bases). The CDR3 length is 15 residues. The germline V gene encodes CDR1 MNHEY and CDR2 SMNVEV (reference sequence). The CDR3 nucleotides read TGTGCCGGCAGTTTACAGCTGGGGGGCGCGGGTGGCTACACCTTC. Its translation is CAGSLQLGGAGGYTF.

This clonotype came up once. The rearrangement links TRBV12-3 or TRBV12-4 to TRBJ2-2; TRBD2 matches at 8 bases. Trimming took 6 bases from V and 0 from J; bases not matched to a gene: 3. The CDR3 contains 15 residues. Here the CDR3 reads CASRPGLANTGELFF. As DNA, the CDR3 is TGTGCCAGCAGGCCGGGACTAGCGAACACCGGGGAGCTGTTTTTT.

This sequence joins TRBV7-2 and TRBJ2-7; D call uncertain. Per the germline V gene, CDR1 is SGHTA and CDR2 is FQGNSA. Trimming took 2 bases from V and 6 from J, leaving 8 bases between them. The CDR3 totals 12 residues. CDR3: CASSLNGAEQYF. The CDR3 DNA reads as TGTGCCAGCAGCTTAAACGGTGCCGAGCAGTACTTC.

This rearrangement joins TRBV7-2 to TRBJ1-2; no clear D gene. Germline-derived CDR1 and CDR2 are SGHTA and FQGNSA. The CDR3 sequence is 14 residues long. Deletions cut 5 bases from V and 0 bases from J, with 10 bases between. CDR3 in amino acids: CASSRNSPNYGYTF. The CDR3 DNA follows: TGTGCCAGCAGCCGAAATTCCCCTAACTATGGCTACACCTTC.

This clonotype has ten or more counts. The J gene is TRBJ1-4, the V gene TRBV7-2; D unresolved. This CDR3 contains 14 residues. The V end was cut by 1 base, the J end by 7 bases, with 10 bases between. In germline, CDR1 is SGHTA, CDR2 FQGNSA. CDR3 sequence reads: CASSLEPMREKLFF. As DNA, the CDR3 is TGTGCCAGCAGCTTAGAACCTATGCGTGAAAAACTGTTTTTT.

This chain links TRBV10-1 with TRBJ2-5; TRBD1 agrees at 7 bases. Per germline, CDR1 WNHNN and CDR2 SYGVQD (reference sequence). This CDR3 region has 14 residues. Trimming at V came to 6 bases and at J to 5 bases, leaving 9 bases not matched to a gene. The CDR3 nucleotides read TGCGCCAGCAGCGAACAGGGGAGTGAGGAGACCCAGTACTTC. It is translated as CASSEQGSEETQYF.

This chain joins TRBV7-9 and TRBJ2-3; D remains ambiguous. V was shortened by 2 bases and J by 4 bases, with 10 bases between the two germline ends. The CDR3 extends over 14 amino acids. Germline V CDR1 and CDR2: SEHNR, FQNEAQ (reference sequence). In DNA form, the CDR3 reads TGTGCCAGCAGCTTACGTCAAAGCGCAGATACGCAGTATTTT. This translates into CASSLRQSADTQYF. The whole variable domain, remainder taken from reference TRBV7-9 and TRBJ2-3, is DTGVSQNPRHKITKRGQNVTFRCDPISEHNRLYWYRQTLGQGPEFLTYFQNEAQLEKSRLLSDRFSAERPKGSFSTLEIQRTEQGDSAMYLCASSLRQSADTQYFGPGTRLTVL.